A single T cell receptor beta chain is shown here with its context. Its antigen is as yet unknown. Germline V lookup: CDR1 MNHEY, CDR2 SMNVEV (reference sequence). V was trimmed by 1 base and J by 5 bases, leaving 11 bases between them. The CDR3 is made up of 15 amino acids. The sample is drawn from a study of T cell repertoires in cytomegalovirus infection. Via MiXCR, TCRdb re-called the reads, giving one row per CDR3 protein. The data hold about 770,000 distinct CDR3 sequences, with almost 30% observed a single time. The study's findings and limits: The response measured ex vivo was dominated by TCR beta clonotypes (HLA-C-restricted and CMV-specific).

The starting material was cultured CD8+ T cells from PBMCs, obtained from culture after CMV antigen stimulation. The sequence was collected from a human donor in good health (CMV status not recorded). Some clones in this sample may be carry-over from other donors' samples. The chain recombines TRBV27 with TRBJ1-4, with D unresolved. Written as DNA, the CDR3 is TGTGCCAGCAGTTTATTAGCGGTCCCCAATGAAAAACTGTTTTTT. Translating gives CASSLLAVPNEKLFF.